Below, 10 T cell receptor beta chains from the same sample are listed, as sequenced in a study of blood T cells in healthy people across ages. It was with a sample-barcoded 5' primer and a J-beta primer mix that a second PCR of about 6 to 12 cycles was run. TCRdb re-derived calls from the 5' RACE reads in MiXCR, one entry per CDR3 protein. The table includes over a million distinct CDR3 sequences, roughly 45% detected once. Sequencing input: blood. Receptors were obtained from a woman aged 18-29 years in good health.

Here the CDR3 DNA reads TGCAGCGTTTCATACGACGCCTTCCAAGAGACCCAGTACTTC. Translating it yields CSVSYDAFQETQYF. The chain uses TRBV29-1 and TRBJ2-5; D gene unclear. Germline CDR1 and CDR2: SQVTM and ANQGSEA. The CDR3 runs 14 residues. With 5 bases removed from V and 1 base from J, the gap between germline ends came to 14 bases.

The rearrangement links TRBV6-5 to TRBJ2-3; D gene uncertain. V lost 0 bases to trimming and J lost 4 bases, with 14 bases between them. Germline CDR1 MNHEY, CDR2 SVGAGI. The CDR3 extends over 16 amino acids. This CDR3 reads CASSYSGGRNADTQYF. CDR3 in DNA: TGTGCCAGCAGTTACTCAGGCGGCAGGAATGCAGATACGCAGTATTTT.

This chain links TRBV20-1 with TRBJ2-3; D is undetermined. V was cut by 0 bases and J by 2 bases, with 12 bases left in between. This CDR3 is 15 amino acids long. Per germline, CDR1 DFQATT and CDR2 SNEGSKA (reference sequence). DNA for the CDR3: TGCAGTGCTAGAGATTCTTGGACCACCACAGATACGCAGTATTTT. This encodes CSARDSWTTTDTQYF.

CDR3 coding DNA: TGTGCCAGCACCTTGGGAGCGGGGACTAGCGGGGGGTACAACCAAGAGACCCAGTACTTC. Translated: CASTLGAGTSGGYNQETQYF. The rearrangement joins TRBV6-1 to TRBJ2-5, with 15 bases matching TRBD2. The CDR3 is 20 residues long. CDR1 MNHNS and CDR2 SASEGT come from the germline V gene. The J segment lost 0 bases and the V segment lost 7 bases, leaving 15 bases of the junction unmatched.

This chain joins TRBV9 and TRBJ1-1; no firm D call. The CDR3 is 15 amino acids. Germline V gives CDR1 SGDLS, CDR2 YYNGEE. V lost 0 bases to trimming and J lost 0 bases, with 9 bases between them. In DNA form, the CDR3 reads TGTGCCAGCAGCGTAGAGAGCCACATGAACACTGAAGCTTTCTTT. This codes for CASSVESHMNTEAFF.

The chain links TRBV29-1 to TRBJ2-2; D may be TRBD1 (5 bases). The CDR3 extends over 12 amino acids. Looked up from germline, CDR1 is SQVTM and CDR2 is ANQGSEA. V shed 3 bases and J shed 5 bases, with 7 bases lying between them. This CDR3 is CSVDRGTGELFF. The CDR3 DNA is TGCAGCGTTGATAGGGGAACCGGGGAGCTGTTTTTT.

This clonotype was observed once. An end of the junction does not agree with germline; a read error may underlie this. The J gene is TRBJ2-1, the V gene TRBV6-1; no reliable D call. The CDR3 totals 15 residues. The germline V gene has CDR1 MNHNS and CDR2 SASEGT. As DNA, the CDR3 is TGTGCCAGCAGTGATAGGCCTCCTCGAGGCAATGGGCAGTTCTTC. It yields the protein CASSDRPPRGNGQFF.

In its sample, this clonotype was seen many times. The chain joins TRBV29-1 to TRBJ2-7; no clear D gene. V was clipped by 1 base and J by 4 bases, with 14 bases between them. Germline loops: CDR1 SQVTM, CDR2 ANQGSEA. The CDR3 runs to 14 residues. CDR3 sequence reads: CSVEGQAEEYEQYF. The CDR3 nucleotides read TGCAGCGTTGAAGGTCAAGCAGAGGAATACGAGCAGTACTTC.

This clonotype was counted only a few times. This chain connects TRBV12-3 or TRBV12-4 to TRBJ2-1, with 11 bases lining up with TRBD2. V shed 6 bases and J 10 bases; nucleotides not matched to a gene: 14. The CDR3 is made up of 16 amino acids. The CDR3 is CASSLGGTSGREEQFF. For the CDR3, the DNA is TGTGCCAGCAGCCTAGGGGGGACTAGCGGCAGGGAGGAGCAGTTCTTC.

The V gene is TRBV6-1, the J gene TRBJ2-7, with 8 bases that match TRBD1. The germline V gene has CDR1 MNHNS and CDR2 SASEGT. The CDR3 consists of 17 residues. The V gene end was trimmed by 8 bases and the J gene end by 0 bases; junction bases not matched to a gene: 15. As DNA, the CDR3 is TGTGCCAGCTCCTCCGGGACAGGTCGGACAAGCTCCTACGAGCAGTACTTC. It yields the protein CASSSGTGRTSSYEQYF.